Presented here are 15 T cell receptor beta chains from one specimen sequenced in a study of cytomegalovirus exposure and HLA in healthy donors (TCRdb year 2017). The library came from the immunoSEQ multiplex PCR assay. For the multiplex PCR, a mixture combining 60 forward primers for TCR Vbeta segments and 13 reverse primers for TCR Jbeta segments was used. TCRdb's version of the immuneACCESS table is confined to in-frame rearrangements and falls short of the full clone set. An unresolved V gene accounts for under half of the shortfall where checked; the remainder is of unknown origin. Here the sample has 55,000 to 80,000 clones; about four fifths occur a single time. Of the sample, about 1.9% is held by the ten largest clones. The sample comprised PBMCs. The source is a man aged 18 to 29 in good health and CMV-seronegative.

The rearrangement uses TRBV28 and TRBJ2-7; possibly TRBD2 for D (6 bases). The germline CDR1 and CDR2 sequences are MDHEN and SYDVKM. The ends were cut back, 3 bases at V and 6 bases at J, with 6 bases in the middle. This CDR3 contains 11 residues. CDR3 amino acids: CASSLGGEQYF. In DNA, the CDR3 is TGTGCCAGCAGTTTGGGAGGCGAGCAGTACTTC.

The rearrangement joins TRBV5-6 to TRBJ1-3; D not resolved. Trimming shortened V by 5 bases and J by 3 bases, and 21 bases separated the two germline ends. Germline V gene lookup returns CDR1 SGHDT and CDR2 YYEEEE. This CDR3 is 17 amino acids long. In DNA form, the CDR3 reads TGTGCCAGCAGTACCATGGTAGTCGGAGGAAATGGAAACACCATATATTTT. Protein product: CASSTMVVGGNGNTIYF.

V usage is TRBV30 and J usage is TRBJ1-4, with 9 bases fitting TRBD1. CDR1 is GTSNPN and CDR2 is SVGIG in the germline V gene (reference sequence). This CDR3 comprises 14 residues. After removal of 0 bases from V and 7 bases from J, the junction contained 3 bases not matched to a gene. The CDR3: CAWSVQGAIEKLFF. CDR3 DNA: TGTGCCTGGAGTGTACAGGGGGCAATTGAAAAACTGTTTTTT.

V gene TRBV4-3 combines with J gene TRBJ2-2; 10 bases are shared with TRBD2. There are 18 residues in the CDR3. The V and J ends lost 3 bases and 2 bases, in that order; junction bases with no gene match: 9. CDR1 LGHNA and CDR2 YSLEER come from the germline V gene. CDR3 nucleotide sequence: TGCGCCAGCAGCCAGAAATTGCGGACTAGCGGTAACACCGGGGAGCTGTTTTTT. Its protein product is CASSQKLRTSGNTGELFF.

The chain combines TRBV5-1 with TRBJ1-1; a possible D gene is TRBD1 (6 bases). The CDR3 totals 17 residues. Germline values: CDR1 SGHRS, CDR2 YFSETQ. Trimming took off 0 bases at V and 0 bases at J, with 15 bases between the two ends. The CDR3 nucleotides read TGCGCCAGCAGCTTGGTACAGGGTGATTTCATGAACACTGAAGCTTTCTTT. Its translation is CASSLVQGDFMNTEAFF.

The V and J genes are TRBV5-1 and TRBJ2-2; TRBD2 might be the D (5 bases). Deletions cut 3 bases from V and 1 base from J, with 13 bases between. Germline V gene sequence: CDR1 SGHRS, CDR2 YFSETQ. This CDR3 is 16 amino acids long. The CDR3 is CASSSGMGGNTGELFF. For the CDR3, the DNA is TGCGCCAGCAGCTCGGGGATGGGCGGGAACACCGGGGAGCTGTTTTTT.

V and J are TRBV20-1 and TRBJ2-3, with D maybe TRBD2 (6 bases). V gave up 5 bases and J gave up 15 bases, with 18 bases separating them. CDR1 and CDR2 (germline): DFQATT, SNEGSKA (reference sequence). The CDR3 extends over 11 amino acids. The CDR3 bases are TGCAGTGCTCCGACGGGACTCGGCGTTTATTTT. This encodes CSAPTGLGVYF.

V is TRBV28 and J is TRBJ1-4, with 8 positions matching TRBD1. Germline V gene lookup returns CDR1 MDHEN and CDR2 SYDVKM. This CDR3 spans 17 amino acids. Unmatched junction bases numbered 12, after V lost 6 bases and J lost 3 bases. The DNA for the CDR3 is TGTGCCAGCAGCCCCTGGAGGGGGACAGGATCTAATGAAAAACTGTTTTTT. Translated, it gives CASSPWRGTGSNEKLFF.

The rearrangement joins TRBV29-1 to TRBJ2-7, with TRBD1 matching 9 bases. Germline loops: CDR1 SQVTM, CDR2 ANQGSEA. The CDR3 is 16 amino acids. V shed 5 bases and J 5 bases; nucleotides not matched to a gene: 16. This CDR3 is CSVFVSTGGNPHEQYF. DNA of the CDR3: TGCAGCGTTTTCGTATCAACAGGGGGCAATCCCCACGAGCAGTACTTC.

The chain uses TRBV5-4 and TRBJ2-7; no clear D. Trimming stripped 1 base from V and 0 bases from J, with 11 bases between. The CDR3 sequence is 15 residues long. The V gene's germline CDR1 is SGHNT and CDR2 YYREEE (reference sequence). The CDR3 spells CASSLHSSYSYEQYF. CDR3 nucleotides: TGTGCCAGCAGCTTGCACAGCAGCTACTCCTACGAGCAGTACTTC.

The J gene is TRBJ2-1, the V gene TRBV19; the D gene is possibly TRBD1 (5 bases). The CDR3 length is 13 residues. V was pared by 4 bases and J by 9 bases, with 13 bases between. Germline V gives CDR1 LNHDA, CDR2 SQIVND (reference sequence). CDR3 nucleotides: TGTGCCAGTAGTACACTCGAAGGGGCTGAGCAGTTCTTC. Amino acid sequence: CASSTLEGAEQFF. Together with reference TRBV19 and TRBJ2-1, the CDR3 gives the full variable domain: DGGITQSPKYLFRKEGQNVTLSCEQNLNHDAMYWYRQDPGQGLRLIYYSQIVNDFQKGDIAEGYSVSREKKESFPLTVTSAQKNPTAFYLCASSTLEGAEQFFGPGTRLTVL.

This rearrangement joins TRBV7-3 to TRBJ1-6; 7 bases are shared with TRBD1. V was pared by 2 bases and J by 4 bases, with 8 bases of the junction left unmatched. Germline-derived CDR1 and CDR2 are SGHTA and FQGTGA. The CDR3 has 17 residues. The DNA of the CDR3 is TGTGCCAGCAGCTTAGGGCAGGGGGTTTCTTATAATTCACCCCTCCACTTT. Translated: CASSLGQGVSYNSPLHF.

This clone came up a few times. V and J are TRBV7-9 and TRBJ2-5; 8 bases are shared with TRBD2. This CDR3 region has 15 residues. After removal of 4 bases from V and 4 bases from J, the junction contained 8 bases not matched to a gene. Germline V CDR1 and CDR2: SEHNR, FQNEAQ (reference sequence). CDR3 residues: CASSSLSGDRETQYF. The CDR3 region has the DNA TGTGCCAGCAGCTCCCTTAGCGGGGATAGAGAGACCCAGTACTTC.

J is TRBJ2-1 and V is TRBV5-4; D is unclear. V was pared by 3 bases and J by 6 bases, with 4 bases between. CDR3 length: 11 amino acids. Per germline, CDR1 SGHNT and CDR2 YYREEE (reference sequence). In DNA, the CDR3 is TGTGCCAGCAGCTCGAGCAATGAGCAGTTCTTC. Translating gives CASSSSNEQFF.

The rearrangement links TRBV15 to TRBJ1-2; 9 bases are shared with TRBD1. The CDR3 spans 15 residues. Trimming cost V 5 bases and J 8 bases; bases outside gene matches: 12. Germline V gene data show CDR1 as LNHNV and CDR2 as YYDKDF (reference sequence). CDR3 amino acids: CATSGGTGPLGGYTF. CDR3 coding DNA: TGTGCCACCAGCGGAGGGACAGGGCCTTTGGGAGGCTACACCTTC.